This TCR beta chain stems from a study of blood T cell repertoires in COVID-19. The CDR3 is 11 residues long. The V and J ends lost 6 bases and 9 bases respectively, with 9 bases between them. Cohort placement rested on clinical history that participants reported themselves. Sequencing was performed with immunoSEQ multiplex PCR; in TCRdb, only in-frame clones are kept and a portion is missing. In the table there are around 310,000 clones, roughly 86% of which are singletons. The material sequenced was PBMCs or T cells enriched from blood (not recorded which). This chain uses TRBV12-3 or TRBV12-4 with TRBJ1-5; D gene ambiguous. The TCR was taken from a woman aged 25-40 years who had recovered from COVID-19. The CDR3 DNA follows: TGTGCCAGCAGCCGGGTCGGGCCCCAGCATTTT. It yields the protein CASSRVGPQHF.